The 4 T cell receptor beta chains presented below share a single source sample, sequenced in a study of T cells in Graves' hyperthyroidism and ophthalmopathy. RNA transcripts were the template for amplifying TCR beta CDR3 regions. The primer set for the first-round RT-PCR of the TCR CDR3 was HTBI. One entry per CDR3 protein results from TCRdb running MiXCR on the multiplex PCR reads. The sample lists 350,000 or so distinct CDR3 sequences; about a sixth were seen once. The sequenced sample was blood. Every receptor here comes from a middle-aged woman with Graves' ophthalmopathy.

Many counts were recorded for this clonotype. This chain's CDR3 is CASSPTSGKTYEQYF. As DNA, the CDR3 is TGTGCCAGCAGCCCAACTAGCGGGAAGACCTACGAGCAGTACTTC. V and J are TRBV11-2 and TRBJ2-7, with 10 bases aligning to TRBD2. This CDR3 has 15 amino acids. V dropped 5 bases and J dropped 2; count of bases not matched to a gene: 6. The germline CDR1 and CDR2 sequences are SGHAT and FQNNGV.

The chain carries TRBV7-2 and TRBJ2-7, with D uncertain. The CDR3 runs to 14 residues. V gave up 4 bases and J gave up 4 bases, with 14 bases separating them. Germline V CDR1 and CDR2: SGHTA, FQGNSA. Written as DNA, the CDR3 is TGTGCCAGCAGCTCCGATAGGGCTGGATACGAGCAGTACTTC. It encodes CASSSDRAGYEQYF.

This clonotype has ten or more counts. The CDR3 is CAWRRGENTGELFF. The DNA of the CDR3 is TGTGCCTGGAGACGGGGAGAGAACACCGGGGAGCTGTTTTTT. V gene TRBV30 combines with J gene TRBJ2-2; the D gene is possibly TRBD2 (5 bases). The CDR3 is made up of 14 amino acids. The V gene's germline CDR1 is GTSNPN and CDR2 SVGIG (reference sequence). V was trimmed by 3 bases and J by 1 base, leaving 9 bases between them.

This clonotype has just one count. This rearrangement joins TRBV12-3 or TRBV12-4 to TRBJ2-2, with 14 nucleotides matching TRBD2. The CDR3 is 18 residues long. V dropped 5 bases and J dropped 0; count of bases not matched to a gene: 5. The CDR3 nucleotides are TGTGCCAGCAGTGCCGGACTAGCGGGAGGATCGAACACCGGGGAGCTGTTTTTT. Its protein is CASSAGLAGGSNTGELFF.